What follows describes a single TCR beta chain. The antigen is unknown. Two lung cancer pathologists independently confirmed each histologic diagnosis. Sequenced by immunoSEQ multiplex PCR; TCRdb stores in-frame clones only, minus some. The sample shows around 4,000 clones, about 75% of them seen only once. These data come from a study of immune evolution from preneoplasia to lung adenocarcinoma. Study conclusions and caveats: Normal lung had the highest top T cell clone frequencies. Normal lung had highest clonality; later lesions appeared denser, more diverse.

This CDR3 comprises 13 residues. Germline V gives CDR1 WSHSY, CDR2 SAAADI. The germline V and J ends were trimmed by 5 bases and 3 bases, with 7 bases remaining between them. This clonotype originated in a person aged 55 to 79 with lung adenocarcinoma. The J gene is TRBJ2-2, the V gene TRBV10-2; a possible D gene is TRBD2 (5 bases). Sequencing was performed on FFPE minimally invasive lung adenocarcinoma tissue. CDR3: CASSFGDTGELFF. In DNA, the CDR3 is TGCGCCAGCAGTTTCGGGGACACCGGGGAGCTGTTTTTT.